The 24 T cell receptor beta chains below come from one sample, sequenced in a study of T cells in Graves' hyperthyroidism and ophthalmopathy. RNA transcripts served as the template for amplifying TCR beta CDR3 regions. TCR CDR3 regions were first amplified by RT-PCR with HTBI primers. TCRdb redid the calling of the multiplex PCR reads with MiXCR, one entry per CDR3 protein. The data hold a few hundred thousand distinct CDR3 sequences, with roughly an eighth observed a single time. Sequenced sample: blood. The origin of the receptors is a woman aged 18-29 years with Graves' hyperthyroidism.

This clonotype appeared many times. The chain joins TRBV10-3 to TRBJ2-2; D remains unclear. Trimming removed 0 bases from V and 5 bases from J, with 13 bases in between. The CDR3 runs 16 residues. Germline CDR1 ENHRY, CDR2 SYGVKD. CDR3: CAISESRGFKTGELFF. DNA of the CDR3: TGTGCCATCAGTGAGTCGCGTGGTTTCAAAACCGGGGAGCTGTTTTTT.

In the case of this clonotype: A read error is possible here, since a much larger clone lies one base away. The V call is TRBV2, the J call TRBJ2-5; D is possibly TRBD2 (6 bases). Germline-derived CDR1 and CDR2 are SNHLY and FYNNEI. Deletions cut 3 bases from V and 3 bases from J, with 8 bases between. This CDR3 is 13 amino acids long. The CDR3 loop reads CASSEGGEETQYF. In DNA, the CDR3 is TGTGCCAGCAGTGAGGGCGGGGAAGAGACCCAGTACTTC.

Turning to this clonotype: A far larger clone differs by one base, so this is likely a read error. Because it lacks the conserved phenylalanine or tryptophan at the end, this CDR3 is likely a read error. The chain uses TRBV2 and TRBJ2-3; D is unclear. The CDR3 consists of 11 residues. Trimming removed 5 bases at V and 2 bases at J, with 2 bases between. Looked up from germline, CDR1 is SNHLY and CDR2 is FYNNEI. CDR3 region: CASSLTDTQYL. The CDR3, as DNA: TGTGCCAGCAGTCTCACAGATACGCAGTATCTT.

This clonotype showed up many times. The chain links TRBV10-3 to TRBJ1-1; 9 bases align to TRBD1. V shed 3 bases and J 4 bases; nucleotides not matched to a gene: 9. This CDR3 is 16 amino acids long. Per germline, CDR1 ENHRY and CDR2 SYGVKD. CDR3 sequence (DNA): TGTGCCATCAGTGAAAGGGGACAGGGTAAGGCCACTGAAGCTTTCTTT. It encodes CAISERGQGKATEAFF.

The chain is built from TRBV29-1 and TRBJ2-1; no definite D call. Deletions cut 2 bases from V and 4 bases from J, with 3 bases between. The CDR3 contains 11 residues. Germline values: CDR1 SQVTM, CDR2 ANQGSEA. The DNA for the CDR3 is TGCAGCGTTGAAAGATACAATGAGCAGTTCTTC. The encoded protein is CSVERYNEQFF.

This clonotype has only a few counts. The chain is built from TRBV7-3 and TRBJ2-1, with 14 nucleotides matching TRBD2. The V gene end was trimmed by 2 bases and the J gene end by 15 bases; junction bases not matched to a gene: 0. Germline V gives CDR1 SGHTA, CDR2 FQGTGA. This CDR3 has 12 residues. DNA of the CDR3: TGTGCCAGCAGCTTAGGGACTAGCGGGAGGTTCTTC. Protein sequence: CASSLGTSGRFF.

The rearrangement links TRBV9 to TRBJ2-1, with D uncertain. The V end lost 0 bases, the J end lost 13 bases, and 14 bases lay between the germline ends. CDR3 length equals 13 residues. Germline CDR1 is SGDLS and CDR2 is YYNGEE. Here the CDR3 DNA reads TGTGCCAGCAGCGTAGACGGGTCCAACACTCAGTTCTTC. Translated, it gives CASSVDGSNTQFF.

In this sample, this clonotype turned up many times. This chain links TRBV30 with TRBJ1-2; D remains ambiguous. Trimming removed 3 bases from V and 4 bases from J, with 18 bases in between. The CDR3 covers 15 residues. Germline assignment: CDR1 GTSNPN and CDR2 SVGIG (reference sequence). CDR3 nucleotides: TGTGCCTGGAGCGCGAGTGGGTTAGAACCCTATGGCTACACCTTC. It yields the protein CAWSASGLEPYGYTF.

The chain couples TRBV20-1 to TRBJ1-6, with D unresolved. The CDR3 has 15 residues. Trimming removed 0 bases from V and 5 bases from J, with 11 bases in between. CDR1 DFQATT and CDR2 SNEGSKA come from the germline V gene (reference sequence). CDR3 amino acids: CSAREGNRDNSPLHF. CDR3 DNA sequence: TGCAGTGCTAGAGAGGGGAATCGGGATAATTCACCCCTCCACTTT.

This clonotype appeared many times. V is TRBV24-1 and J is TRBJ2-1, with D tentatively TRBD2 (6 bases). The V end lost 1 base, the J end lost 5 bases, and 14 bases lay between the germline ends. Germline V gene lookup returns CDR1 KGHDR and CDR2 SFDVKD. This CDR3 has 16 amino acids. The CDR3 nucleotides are TGTGCCACCAGTGATTTTGGGACTCTTGTACACAATGAGCAGTTCTTC. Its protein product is CATSDFGTLVHNEQFF.

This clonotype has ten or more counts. The CDR3 region has the DNA TGTGCCAGCAGACCCGCGGGGTCGCGGACCGGGGAGCTGTTTTTT. It translates to CASRPAGSRTGELFF. The chain is built from TRBV27 and TRBJ2-2; possible D gene TRBD2, 6 bases. The CDR3 sequence is 15 residues long. Trimming removed 6 bases from V and 5 bases from J, with 16 bases in between. Germline CDR1 MNHEY, CDR2 SMNVEV (reference sequence).

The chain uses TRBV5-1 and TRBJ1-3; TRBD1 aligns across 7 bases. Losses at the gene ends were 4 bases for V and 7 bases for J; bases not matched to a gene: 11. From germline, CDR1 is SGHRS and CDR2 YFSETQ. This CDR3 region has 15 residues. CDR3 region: CASSPGQAIDNTIYF. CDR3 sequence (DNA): TGCGCCAGCAGCCCTGGACAGGCGATTGATAACACCATATATTTT. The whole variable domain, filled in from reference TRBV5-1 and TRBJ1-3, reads KAGVTQTPRYLIKTRGQQVTLSCSPISGHRSVSWYQQTPGQGLQFLFEYFSETQRNKGNFPGRFSGRQFSNSRSEMNVSTLELGDSALYLCASSPGQAIDNTIYFGEGSWLTVV.

CDR3 loop: CASSIPGTDLFLTQYF. The CDR3 coding sequence is TGCGCCAGCAGCATACCCGGGACAGACCTTTTTTTGACCCAGTACTTC. V usage is TRBV5-1 and J usage is TRBJ2-5; 7 bases align to TRBD1. The trim removed 4 bases at V and 7 bases at J, leaving 16 bases unmatched. Germline assignment: CDR1 SGHRS and CDR2 YFSETQ. The CDR3 length is 16 residues.

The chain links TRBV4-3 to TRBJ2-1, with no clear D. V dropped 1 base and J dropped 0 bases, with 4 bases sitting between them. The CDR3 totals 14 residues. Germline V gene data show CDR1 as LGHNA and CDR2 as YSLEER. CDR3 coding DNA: TGCGCCAGCAGCCAAGTCCACTCCTACAATGAGCAGTTCTTC. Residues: CASSQVHSYNEQFF.

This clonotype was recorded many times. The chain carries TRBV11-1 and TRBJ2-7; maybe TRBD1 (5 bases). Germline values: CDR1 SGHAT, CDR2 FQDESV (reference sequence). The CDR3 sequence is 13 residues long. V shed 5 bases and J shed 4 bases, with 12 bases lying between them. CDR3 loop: CASSRQNFYEQYF. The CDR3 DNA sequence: TGTGCCAGCAGCCGACAGAACTTTTACGAGCAGTACTTC. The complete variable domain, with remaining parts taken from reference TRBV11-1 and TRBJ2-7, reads EAEVAQSPRYKITEKSQAVAFWCDPISGHATLYWYRQILGQGPELLVQFQDESVVDDSQLPKDRFSAERLKGVDSTLKIQPAELGDSAMYLCASSRQNFYEQYFGPGTRLTVT.

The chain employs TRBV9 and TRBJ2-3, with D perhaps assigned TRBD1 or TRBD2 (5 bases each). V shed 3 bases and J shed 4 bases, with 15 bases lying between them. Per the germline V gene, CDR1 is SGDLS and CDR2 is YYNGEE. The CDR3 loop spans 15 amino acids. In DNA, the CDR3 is TGTGCCAGCAGCGCCCGGGACGGGGTGGCAGATACGCAGTATTTT. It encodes CASSARDGVADTQYF.

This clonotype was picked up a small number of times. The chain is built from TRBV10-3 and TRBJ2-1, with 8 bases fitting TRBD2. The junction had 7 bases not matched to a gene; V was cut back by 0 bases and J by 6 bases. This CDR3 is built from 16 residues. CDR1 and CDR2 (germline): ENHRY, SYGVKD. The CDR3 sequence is CAISESGGRPPNEQFF. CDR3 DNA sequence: TGTGCCATCAGTGAGTCGGGCGGGAGGCCACCCAATGAGCAGTTCTTC.

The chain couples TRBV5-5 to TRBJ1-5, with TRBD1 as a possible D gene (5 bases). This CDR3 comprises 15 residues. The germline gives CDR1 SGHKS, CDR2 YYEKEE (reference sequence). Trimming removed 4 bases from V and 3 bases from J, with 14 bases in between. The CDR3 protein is CASSRGRLDNQPQHF. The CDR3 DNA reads TGTGCCAGCAGCAGGGGAAGGCTAGACAATCAGCCCCAGCATTTT.

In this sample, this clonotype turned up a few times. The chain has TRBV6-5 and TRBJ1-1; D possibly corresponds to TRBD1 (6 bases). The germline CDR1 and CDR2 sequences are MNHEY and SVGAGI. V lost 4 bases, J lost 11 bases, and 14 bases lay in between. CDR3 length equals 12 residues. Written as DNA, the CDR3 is TGTGCCAGCAGTTCGGAGGGGGTGTGGGCTTTCTTT. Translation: CASSSEGVWAFF.

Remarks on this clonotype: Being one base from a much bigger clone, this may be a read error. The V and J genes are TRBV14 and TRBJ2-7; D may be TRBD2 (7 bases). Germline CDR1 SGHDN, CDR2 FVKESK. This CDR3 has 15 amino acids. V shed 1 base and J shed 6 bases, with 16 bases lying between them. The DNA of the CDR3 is TGTGCCAGCAGCCAAGTTCCGCAGGGGAGGGGCGAGCAGTACTTC. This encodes CASSQVPQGRGEQYF.

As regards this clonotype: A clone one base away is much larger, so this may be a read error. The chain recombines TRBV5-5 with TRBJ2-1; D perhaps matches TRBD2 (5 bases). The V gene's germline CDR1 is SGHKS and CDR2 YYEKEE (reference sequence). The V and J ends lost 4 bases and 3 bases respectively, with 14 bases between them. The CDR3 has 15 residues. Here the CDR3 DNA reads TGTGCCAGCAGCCTTGTCGGAGGCTACTACAATGAGCAGTTCTTC. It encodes CASSLVGGYYNEQFF.

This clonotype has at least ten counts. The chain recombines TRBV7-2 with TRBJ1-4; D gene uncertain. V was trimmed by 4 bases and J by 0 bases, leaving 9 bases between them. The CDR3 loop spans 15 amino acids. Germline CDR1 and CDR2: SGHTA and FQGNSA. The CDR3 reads CASSSAISTNEKLFF. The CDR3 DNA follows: TGTGCCAGCAGCTCGGCAATATCAACTAATGAAAAACTGTTTTTT.

CDR3 amino acids: CSAGGQDFYEQYF. The CDR3 DNA reads as TGCAGCGCTGGCGGACAGGACTTCTACGAGCAGTACTTC. The V call is TRBV29-1, the J call TRBJ2-7; TRBD1 matches at 7 bases. Germline CDR1 reads SQVTM; CDR2 reads ANQGSEA. The trim removed 7 bases at V and 3 bases at J, leaving 9 bases unmatched. CDR3 length equals 13 residues.

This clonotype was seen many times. The CDR3 coding sequence is TGTGCCAGCAGTTTCCACGGGGGCACTGAAGCTTTCTTT. Its translation is CASSFHGGTEAFF. The chain has TRBV6-1 and TRBJ1-1, with a possible D match to TRBD1 (5 bases). The CDR3 is 13 amino acids. Trimming stripped 5 bases from V and 4 bases from J, with 11 bases between. Germline lookup yields CDR1 MNHNS and CDR2 SASEGT.